This section outlines one T cell receptor beta chain sequence together with its context. Antigen: not known. This sample was included in a study of T cell repertoires in ileal Crohn's disease. Whole-study context: About half received postoperative treatment, roughly twelve with thiopurines and 15 to 20 anti-TNF.

Libraries were prepared by immunoSEQ multiplex PCR; TCRdb keeps only in-frame clonotypes and omits some of them. This sample has thousands of clones, with around 80% found just once. The CDR3 sequence is 11 residues long. The germline V gene encodes CDR1 ENHRY and CDR2 SYGVKD. Trimming left V 7 bases short and J 6 bases short, with 10 bases between. Study observations and caveats: Active smokers at surgery had more clonal expansions than non-smokers.

The sample comprised ileal tissue. V usage is TRBV10-3 and J usage is TRBJ2-7, with a tentative D call TRBD1 (6 bases). This receptor was taken from an adult with Crohn's disease. The DNA of the CDR3 is TGTGCCATCAAGCAGGGGCTCGAGCAGTACTTC. It yields the protein CAIKQGLEQYF.